Listed here are 8 T cell receptor beta chains from one sample, sequenced in a study of T-cell reconstitution after alpha-beta-depleted transplantation in children. Preparation of the TCRbeta library involved a method that used unique molecular identifiers. TCRdb reanalysed the PCR reads using MiXCR and keeps one entry per CDR3 protein. The sample has roughly 670,000 distinct CDR3 sequences; over 10% are singletons. The sample here was PBMCs, taken before TCRalphabeta/CD19-depleted stem cell transplant. The receptors originated from a girl aged 2 to 10 with congenital amegakaryocytic thrombocytopenia, due to receive a stem cell transplant.

This clonotype was seen more than once but under ten times. The CDR3 region is CAGQSSGRTDTQYF. The CDR3 DNA reads as TGTGCCGGACAGTCTAGCGGGAGGACAGATACGCAGTATTTT. The V gene is TRBV7-9, the J gene TRBJ2-3; the match to TRBD2 covers 11 bases. The CDR3 length is 14 residues. V gave up 11 bases and J gave up 3 bases; unmatched junction bases: 7. Germline assignment: CDR1 SEHNR and CDR2 FQNEAQ (reference sequence). The whole variable domain, filled in from reference TRBV7-9 and TRBJ2-3, reads DTGVSQNPRHKITKRGQNVTFRCDPISEHNRLYWYRQTLGQGPEFLTYFQNEAQLEKSRLLSDRFSAERPKGSFSTLEIQRTEQGDSAMYLCAGQSSGRTDTQYFGPGTRLTVL.

In this sample, this clonotype turned up many times. This chain connects TRBV29-1 to TRBJ2-3, with D tentatively TRBD2 (5 bases). The CDR3 consists of 15 residues. The germline V gene encodes CDR1 SQVTM and CDR2 ANQGSEA. Trimming stripped 0 bases from V and 7 bases from J, with 17 bases between. CDR3 region: CSVEDREALDHTQYF. CDR3 nucleotide sequence: TGCAGCGTTGAAGATCGGGAAGCCTTAGATCATACGCAGTATTTT.

This clonotype occurred many times. This chain joins TRBV20-1 and TRBJ1-6; TRBD1 matches 7 bases. Germline V gene lookup returns CDR1 DFQATT and CDR2 SNEGSKA (reference sequence). V gave up 6 bases and J gave up 7 bases; unmatched junction bases: 6. This CDR3 comprises 13 residues. CDR3: CSAARGMNSPLHF. Written as DNA, the CDR3 is TGCAGTGCCGCCAGGGGGATGAATTCACCCCTCCACTTT.

This clonotype was seen ten or more times. This rearrangement joins TRBV20-1 to TRBJ2-2; no clear D gene. Trimming cost V 5 bases and J 0 bases, with 7 bases left between them. The CDR3 runs to 13 residues. Germline assignment: CDR1 DFQATT and CDR2 SNEGSKA (reference sequence). CDR3 residues: CSAERTNTGELFF. CDR3 coding DNA: TGCAGTGCTGAACGGACGAACACCGGGGAGCTGTTTTTT.

This chain uses TRBV20-1 with TRBJ1-3; TRBD1 agrees at 7 bases. The V gene end was trimmed by 4 bases and the J gene end by 5 bases; junction bases not matched to a gene: 5. The CDR3 length is 13 residues. CDR1 is DFQATT and CDR2 is SNEGSKA in the germline V gene (reference sequence). CDR3 sequence: CSAMRQGRNTIYF. The CDR3 DNA reads TGCAGTGCTATGAGACAGGGCCGAAACACCATATATTTT.

In this sample, this clonotype turned up a few times. This chain links TRBV20-1 with TRBJ1-1; TRBD1 is a possible D gene (6 bases). In germline, CDR1 is DFQATT, CDR2 SNEGSKA (reference sequence). The CDR3 totals 13 residues. Deletions cut 3 bases from V and 5 bases from J, with 13 bases between. In DNA, the CDR3 is TGCAGTGCTAGTAAGACAGGAAGGACTGAAGCTTTCTTT. Amino acids: CSASKTGRTEAFF.

This clonotype was seen only once. V gene TRBV29-1 combines with J gene TRBJ2-5; TRBD1 matches at 7 bases. Germline V CDR1 and CDR2: SQVTM, ANQGSEA. V trimming: 7 bases; J trimming: 4 bases; junction bases outside the gene matches: 9. The CDR3 has 13 residues. The CDR3 DNA is TGCAGCGCCGAACAGGGGTCCATAGAGACCCAGTACTTC. Protein product: CSAEQGSIETQYF.

For this clonotype: A read error may account for a junction end that differs from germline. J is TRBJ2-1 and V is TRBV20-1; TRBD2 matches at 10 bases. Germline V gene data show CDR1 as DFQATT and CDR2 as SNEGSKA (reference sequence). This CDR3 comprises 19 residues. Written as DNA, the CDR3 is TGCTGTGCTAGGCCCGGGCTAGCGGGAGATAAGAAATTCTACAATGAGCAGTTCTTC. It translates to CCARPGLAGDKKFYNEQFF.